The clone carrying this TCR beta chain was detected a few times. Per the study methods: Amplification from reference gene primers served as the basis for estimated nucleated cell counts. Profiled with immunoSEQ multiplex PCR; TCRdb holds only in-frame clones, not every one. V, J and clone size are taken as reported in that table, and D and trimming were inferred from the DNA itself. Of some 150,000 clones listed, roughly 80% were seen once; the top ten hold over 0.5%. These data originate in a study of blood T cell repertoires in COVID-19. The CDR3 sequence is 10 residues long. Looked up from germline, CDR1 is SQVTM and CDR2 is ANQGSEA. Trimming pared 6 bases from V and 3 bases from J, leaving 5 bases between.

The rearrangement uses TRBV29-1 and TRBJ2-5; D uncertain. Sequenced sample: peripheral blood. The TCR was taken from a man aged 55-75 years with acute or convalescent COVID-19. CDR3 sequence reads: CSVREETQYF. The CDR3, as DNA: TGCAGCGTCCGTGAAGAGACCCAGTACTTC.